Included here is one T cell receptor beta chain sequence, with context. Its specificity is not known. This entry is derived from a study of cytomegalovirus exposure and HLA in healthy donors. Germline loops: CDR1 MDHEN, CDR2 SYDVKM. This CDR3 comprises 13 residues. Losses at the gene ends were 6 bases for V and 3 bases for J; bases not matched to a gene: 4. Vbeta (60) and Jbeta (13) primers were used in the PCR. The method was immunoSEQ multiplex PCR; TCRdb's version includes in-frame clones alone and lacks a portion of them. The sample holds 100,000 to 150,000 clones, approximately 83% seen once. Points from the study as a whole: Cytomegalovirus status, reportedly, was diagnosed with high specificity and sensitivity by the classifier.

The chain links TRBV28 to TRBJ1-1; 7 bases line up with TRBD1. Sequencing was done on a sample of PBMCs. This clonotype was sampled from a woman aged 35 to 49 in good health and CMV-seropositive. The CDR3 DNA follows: TGTGCCAGCAGGATACAGGGGCACACTGAAGCTTTCTTT. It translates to CASRIQGHTEAFF.